Presented here are 5 T cell receptor beta chains from one specimen sequenced in a study of regulatory T cells in long-lasting Graves disease. Arm-PCR of CDR3 regions and iRepertoire HTBI primers were used to build TCR beta libraries. TCRdb used MiXCR to reprocess the multiplex PCR reads, holding one entry per CDR3 protein. The repertoire holds roughly 610,000 distinct CDR3 sequences, with less than 20% as singletons. Time point defined: newly diagnosed GD, antithyroid drugs for less than 3 months. RNA from PBMCs was the source of the TCR library. The same data also went into a second study, on T cells in Graves' hyperthyroidism and ophthalmopathy.

The material sequenced was peripheral blood mononuclear cells (PBMCs), taken at new diagnosis, from a patient treated with antithyroid drugs. The receptor source for this set is a woman under 40 with Graves disease.

This clonotype was observed at least ten times. The J gene is TRBJ2-1, the V gene TRBV28, with 12 bases lining up with TRBD2. The CDR3 length is 17 residues. CDR1 is MDHEN, CDR2 SYDVKM, per germline. V trimming: 6 bases; J trimming: 3 bases; junction bases outside the gene matches: 9. As DNA, the CDR3 is TGTGCCAGCAGCCCAAGACGGACTAGCGGGATCTACAATGAGCAGTTCTTC. Encoded protein: CASSPRRTSGIYNEQFF.

For this clonotype: This is likely an artifact of a read error, given a far larger clone one base away. This sequence joins TRBV7-2 and TRBJ2-1; unclear D gene. CDR3 length equals 15 residues. The germline V gene has CDR1 SGHTA and CDR2 FQGNSA. The V end was cut by 1 base, the J end by 10 bases, with 17 bases between. The CDR3 DNA reads TGTGCCAGCAGCTTAGAGCAGTTCCTCACCTACGAGCAGTTCTTC. Translated: CASSLEQFLTYEQFF.

The table lists this clonotype with many counts. The chain recombines TRBV27 with TRBJ1-1; 8 bases fit TRBD1. Germline trimming cut 6 bases from V and 9 bases from J; bases unmatched to any gene: 6. CDR3 length: 12 residues. Germline CDR1 MNHEY, CDR2 SMNVEV (reference sequence). The CDR3 here is CASSLYRGKAFF. The CDR3 DNA reads TGTGCCAGCAGCCTTTACAGGGGGAAAGCTTTCTTT.

This clonotype came up a few times. The rearrangement uses TRBV18 and TRBJ2-7; 11 bases align to TRBD2. With V trimmed by 5 bases and J by 6 bases, 3 bases remained unmatched. This CDR3 contains 13 residues. Germline V gene lookup returns CDR1 KGHSH and CDR2 LQKENI. CDR3 loop: CASSTGLAAEQYF. For the CDR3, the DNA is TGTGCCAGCTCAACGGGACTAGCGGCCGAGCAGTACTTC.

A note on this clonotype: Given a much more abundant clone one base away, this may be a read error. V usage is TRBV5-1 and J usage is TRBJ2-7; either TRBD1 or TRBD2 may fit D (5 bases each). The germline CDR1 and CDR2 sequences are SGHRS and YFSETQ. The CDR3 runs 13 residues. Here the CDR3 DNA reads TGCGCCAGCAGGGGGGTAGCCCCCTACGGGCAGTACTTC. Translated: CASRGVAPYGQYF.